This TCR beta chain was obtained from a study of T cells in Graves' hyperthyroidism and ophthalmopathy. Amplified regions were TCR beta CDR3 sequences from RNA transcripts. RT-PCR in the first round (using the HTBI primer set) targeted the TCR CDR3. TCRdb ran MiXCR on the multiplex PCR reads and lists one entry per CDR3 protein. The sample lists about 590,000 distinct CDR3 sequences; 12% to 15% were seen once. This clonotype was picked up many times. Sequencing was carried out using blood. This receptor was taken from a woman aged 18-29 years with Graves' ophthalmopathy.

The CDR3 DNA follows: TGTGCCAGCAGCCTTAACGGGGGGGACAATGAGCAGTTCTTC. Translating it yields CASSLNGGDNEQFF. The V gene is TRBV3-1, the J gene TRBJ2-1; TRBD2 agrees at 8 bases. The V and J ends lost 4 bases and 5 bases, in that order; junction bases with no gene match: 4. Germline V gene lookup returns CDR1 LGHDT and CDR2 YNNKEL (reference sequence). The CDR3 covers 14 residues.